The sample holds many counts of the clone carrying this TCR beta chain. These data belong to a study of T cells after yellow fever vaccination. The CDR3 sequence is 14 residues long. Looked up from germline, CDR1 is DFQATT and CDR2 is SNEGSKA (reference sequence). The junction had 2 bases not matched to a gene; V was cut back by 4 bases and J by 0 bases. A single record per CDR3 protein comes from TCRdb applying MiXCR to the 5' RACE reads. The sample shows almost 70,000 distinct CDR3 sequences, approximately 5% of them seen only once. The origin of this receptor is a man aged 18 to 30 who received the YFV17D yellow fever vaccine. This sample comprised CD4+ T cells sorted from PBMCs, obtained more than 14 days after the first yellow fever vaccination. The V and J genes are TRBV20-1 and TRBJ1-5; 8 bases map to TRBD1. This CDR3 is CSAIDRGSNQPQHF. The CDR3 DNA sequence: TGCAGTGCTATCGACAGGGGTAGCAATCAGCCCCAGCATTTT.